This TCR beta chain was found in a study of control samples from healthy donors and cancer patients. Measured with immunoSEQ multiplex PCR; TCRdb has only the in-frame clones, and not every one. The top ten clones hold around 5% of a sample with under 200,000 clones, around 88% of them seen once. V lost 4 bases and J lost 6; bases outside the gene matches: 18. The length of the CDR3 is 17 residues. The V gene's germline CDR1 is MGHRA and CDR2 YSYEKL. The V and J genes are TRBV4-1 and TRBJ2-7; TRBD2 agrees at 7 bases. This TCR was sampled from a woman aged 25 to 45 in good health. The sequenced sample was blood. The CDR3 DNA reads as TGCGCCAGCAGCCCCGTCTTTGGGGGGGACCGTTTTGGCGAGCAGTACGTC. Amino acids: CASSPVFGGDRFGEQYV.